These T cell receptor beta chains were read from a single sample in a study of OX40 agonist ivuxolimab in advanced cancers. Assay: immunoSEQ multiplex PCR; the TCRdb copy retains only in-frame clones and omits some. The data contain about 110,000 clones, 90% of them singletons. This specimen was CD4+ or CD8+ T cells sorted from blood, taken in a trial of the OX40 agonist ivuxolimab. These receptors were taken from an adult with an advanced solid tumor such as melanoma, head and neck, liver or kidney cancer. Each CDR3 is given with its conserved first and last residue. D genes are given only for firm matches. Size is omitted from some rows. Given values are once, few, many or a class for expanded clones.

v_gene	j_gene	abundance	d_gene	CDR3nt	CDR3aa
TRBV7-6	TRBJ2-7	NA	TRBD1	TGTGCCAGCAGCTTAGACAGGGGGCGAGAGCAGTACTTC	CASSLDRGREQYF
TRBV11-2	TRBJ2-7	NA	NA	TGTGCCAGCAGCTTCTCCCCCGGGGGGCCCTACGAGCAGTACTTC	CASSFSPGGPYEQYF
TRBV28	TRBJ1-2	NA	NA	TGTGCCAGCAAGGCAGGGCTCTATGGCTACACCTTC	CASKAGLYGYTF
TRBV30	TRBJ2-5	NA	NA	TGTGCCTGGGTGGGAGGGGGTCGAGAGACCCAGTACTTC	CAWVGGGRETQYF
TRBV6-1	TRBJ1-2	NA	NA	TGTGCCAGCAGGAACCCCTTAAGGGGCGGGGCGGGGTACACCTTC	CASRNPLRGGAGYTF
TRBV15	TRBJ2-2	NA	NA	TGTGCCACCAGCAGAGATGGCAGTGCCGGGGAGCTGTTTTTT	CATSRDGSAGELFF
TRBV19	TRBJ2-3	NA	NA	TGTGCCAGTAGTAGGGGGGCTAGCGGTACAGATACGCAGTATTTT	CASSRGASGTDTQYF
TRBV6-1	TRBJ1-1	NA	NA	TGTGCCAGCGTCCGGACGATTCCCAACACTGAAGCTTTCTTT	CASVRTIPNTEAFF
TRBV19	TRBJ2-5	NA	NA	TGTGCCAGTAGTATACAGGTGGCCGGGACCCAGTACTTC	CASSIQVAGTQYF
TRBV29-1	TRBJ2-6	once	NA	TGCAGCGTCGCAGGTTCAGGGGCCAACGTCCTGACTTTC	CSVAGSGANVLTF
TRBV10-3	TRBJ2-2	NA	NA	TGTGCCATCAGTGATACGGTGCCATCCACCGGGGAGCTGTTTTTT	CAISDTVPSTGELFF
TRBV10-3	TRBJ2-7	NA	TRBD1	TGTGCCATCAGTGATCCGGGACAGGGCTCCTACGAGCAGTACTTC	CAISDPGQGSYEQYF
TRBV28	TRBJ1-4	NA	NA	TGTGCCAGCAGTTACAGGGCAGAAAAACTGTTTTTT	CASSYRAEKLFF
TRBV27	TRBJ2-7	NA	TRBD2	TGTGCCAGCAGTTTGGCTAGCGGGGGACCCTACGAGCAGTACTTC	CASSLASGGPYEQYF
TRBV7-9	TRBJ2-2	NA	NA	TGTGCCAGCAGAAAAGACACCGGGGAGCTGTTTTTT	CASRKDTGELFF
TRBV6-5	TRBJ2-4	NA	TRBD1	TGTGCCAGCAGTTACTCTACAGGGGTTAAAAACATTCAGTACTTC	CASSYSTGVKNIQYF
TRBV6-5	TRBJ2-5	NA	NA	TGTGCCAGCAGTTACTCTGAGGCAGGGGACCAGACCCAGTACTTC	CASSYSEAGDQTQYF
TRBV11-2	TRBJ1-2	NA	NA	TGTGCCAGCAGCCCTGTTGGGGGCCGGCTATTAGAGGGCTACACCTTC	CASSPVGGRLLEGYTF
TRBV6-6	TRBJ2-1	NA	NA	TGTGCCAGCAGTCCGCTAGGCGGGGCTTACAATGAGCAGTTCTTC	CASSPLGGAYNEQFF
TRBV11-2	TRBJ2-5	NA	NA	TGTGCCAGCAGCTTAGCCCCGGGGCAGTGGGAGACCCAGTACTTC	CASSLAPGQWETQYF
TRBV7-7	TRBJ2-1	NA	TRBD2	TGTGCCAGCAGCCCGGGACTAGTTGGCGATGAGCAGTTCTTC	CASSPGLVGDEQFF
TRBV28	TRBJ1-5	NA	NA	TGTGCCAGCATTGGGGGGGGTAGTGGCAATCAGCCCCAGCATTTT	CASIGGGSGNQPQHF
TRBV6-6	TRBJ2-1	NA	NA	TGTGCCAGCAGTATGCAGGGTGACGAGCAGTTCTTC	CASSMQGDEQFF
TRBV28	TRBJ1-2	NA	NA	TGTGCCAGCAGTTCCCCGGGGGGGGGCGACGGGTATGGCTACACCTTC	CASSSPGGGDGYGYTF
TRBV7-6	TRBJ2-5	few	NA	TGTGCCAGCAGCTTAGGCTGGGCCAGGGAAGAGACCCAGTACTTC	CASSLGWAREETQYF
TRBV30	TRBJ1-5	NA	NA	TGTGCCTGGAGTGTAGGGGCCGGACAGCCCCAGCATTTT	CAWSVGAGQPQHF
TRBV11-2	TRBJ1-2	NA	TRBD1	TGTGCCAGCAGCTTCCCCGGGACAGGGATTTATGGCTACACCTTC	CASSFPGTGIYGYTF
TRBV4-1	TRBJ1-4	NA	NA	TGCGCCAGCAGCCAGGAGTTGGGCTTGAAACTGTTTTTT	CASSQELGLKLFF
TRBV30	TRBJ2-7	NA	NA	TGTGCCTGGAGTAGACAGGTACTCTACGAGCAGTACTTC	CAWSRQVLYEQYF
TRBV19	TRBJ2-7	NA	NA	TGTGCCAGTAGCAGTATCGGGGGTGGGGCGTCCTACGAGCAGTACTTC	CASSSIGGGASYEQYF
TRBV2	TRBJ1-6	NA	NA	TGTGCCAGCCTGGACAACCACTATAATTCACCCCTCCACTTT	CASLDNHYNSPLHF
TRBV30	TRBJ1-1	few	NA	TGTGCCTGGAGGCAGTTGCAGGCTGGCACTGAAGCTTTCTTT	CAWRQLQAGTEAFF
TRBV27	TRBJ2-6	NA	NA	TGTGCCAGCAGTTTATCATACTCTGGGGCCAACGTCCTGACTTTC	CASSLSYSGANVLTF
TRBV18	TRBJ1-4	NA	NA	TGTGCCAGCTCCCCGGGACCGCAGAATGAAAAACTGTTTTTT	CASSPGPQNEKLFF
TRBV6-5	TRBJ2-7	once	TRBD1	TGTGCCAGCAGCGCACAGGGGAGTGGCTCCTACGAGCAGTACTTC	CASSAQGSGSYEQYF
TRBV5-1	TRBJ1-2	NA	TRBD1	TGCGCCAGCAGCTTGGCAGGGGGCGGCTATGGCTACACCTTC	CASSLAGGGYGYTF
TRBV28	TRBJ2-7	NA	TRBD1	TGTGCCAGCAGGGGGACAGGGATCTACGAGCAGTACTTC	CASRGTGIYEQYF